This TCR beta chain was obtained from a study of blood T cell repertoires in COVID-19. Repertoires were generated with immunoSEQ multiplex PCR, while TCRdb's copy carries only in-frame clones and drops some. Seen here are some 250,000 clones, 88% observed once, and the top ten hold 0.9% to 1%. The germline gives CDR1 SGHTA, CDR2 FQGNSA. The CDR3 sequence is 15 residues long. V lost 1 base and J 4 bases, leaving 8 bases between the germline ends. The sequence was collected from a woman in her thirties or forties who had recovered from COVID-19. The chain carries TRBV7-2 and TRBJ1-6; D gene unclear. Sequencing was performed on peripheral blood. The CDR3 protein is CASSLGRQYNSPLHF. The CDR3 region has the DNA TGTGCCAGCAGCTTAGGGCGGCAATATAATTCACCCCTCCACTTT.